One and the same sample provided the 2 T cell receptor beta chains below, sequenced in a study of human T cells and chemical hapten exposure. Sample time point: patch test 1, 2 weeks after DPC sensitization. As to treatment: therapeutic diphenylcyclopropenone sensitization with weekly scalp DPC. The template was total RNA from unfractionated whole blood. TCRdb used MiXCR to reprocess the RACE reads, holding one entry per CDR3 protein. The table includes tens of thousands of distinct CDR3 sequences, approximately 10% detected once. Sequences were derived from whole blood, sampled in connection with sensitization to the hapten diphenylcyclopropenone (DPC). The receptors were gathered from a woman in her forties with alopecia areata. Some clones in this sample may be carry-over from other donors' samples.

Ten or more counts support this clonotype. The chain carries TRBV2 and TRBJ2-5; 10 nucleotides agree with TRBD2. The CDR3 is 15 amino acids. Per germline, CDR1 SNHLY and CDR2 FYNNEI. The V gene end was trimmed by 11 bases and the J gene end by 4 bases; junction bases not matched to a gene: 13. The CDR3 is CAGAARSGRGETQYF. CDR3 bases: TGTGCCGGGGCCGCGCGGAGCGGGAGGGGAGAGACCCAGTACTTC.

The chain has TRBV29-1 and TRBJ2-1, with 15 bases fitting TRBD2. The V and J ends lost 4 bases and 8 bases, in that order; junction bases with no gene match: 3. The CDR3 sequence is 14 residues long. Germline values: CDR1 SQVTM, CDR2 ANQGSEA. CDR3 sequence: CSVGGTSGRYEQFF. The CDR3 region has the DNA TGCAGCGTTGGAGGGACTAGCGGGAGGTATGAGCAGTTCTTC.